This T cell receptor beta chain was sequenced for a study of T cell responses to AZD1222 COVID-19 vaccine (dated by TCRdb to the early 2020s). A note on the overall study: AZD1222 recipients given second doses at about 4 weeks or at about 12 weeks were pooled, since spike-specific TCR depth and breadth were not found to differ between the two schedules. A total of about 230 trial participants underwent TCR sequencing, of whom roughly 210 received two doses of AZD1222 and about 26 received two doses of the MenACWY control vaccine. Trial participants were enrolled into age subgroups of 18-55, 56-69 and 70-plus years, which contained around 140, 26 and 57 TCR-sequenced participants, respectively. Study-level results and caveats: Epitopes outside the regions mutated in the B.1.351 and B.1.1.7 variants were reportedly recognized by nearly half of the unique spike-specific TCRs. Because no samples from the day 14 peak response were available, repertoires could be characterized only after the peak T cell response. Conclusions about previously exposed vaccinees are limited, since just a handful of AZD1222 recipients were seropositive for SARS-CoV-2 at baseline. Participants were mostly white British and included more females than males, and it was suggested by the authors that clonal diversity may have been underestimated. Spike-specific TCR breadth and depth rose significantly after two AZD1222 doses compared with day 0 and with MenACWY recipients. The 56-69-year group was small, and its depth increase did not reach significance, likely because of low power. The vaccine-associated CD4 TCRs covered the entire spike protein, and the dominant responses fell in regions 160-218 and 743-854.

The sample's time point label is to be understood as: baseline before first vaccination. Samples from vaccinated people were obtained from the UK trials COV001 and COV002, which included a single-blind randomized controlled phase 2/3 trial of AZD1222 (ChAdOx1 nCoV-19) in healthy adults. For TCRbeta chain sequencing, PBMC samples were collected from trial participants at day 0 and at day 28 after the second dose. As encoded in the germline V gene, CDR1 is KGHSH while CDR2 is LQKENI. The CDR3, from cysteine to phenylalanine, totals 15 residues. Only the CDR3 DNA is retained, 45 bases long and in frame from the first base. Cut back by 6 bases and 0 bases, the V and J ends lie 15 bases apart. The CDR3 regions of human TCRbeta chains were analyzed by immunosequencing. In the original analysis: Repertoire TCRs were checked for matches against a reference library of SARS-CoV-2-specific TCRs that had been generated using the MIRA antigen-specificity platform. Breadth was defined as the fraction of unique TCRs that were SARS-CoV-2-associated. Depth was defined as the fraction of total T cells that were SARS-CoV-2-associated. Each spike-specific TCR was assigned to its reactive spike region and to a CD4 or CD8 class using the MIRA data. Log10-transformed breadth and depth values were compared by one-way ANOVA with Sidak's multiple comparisons tests. Imported from immuneACCESS, the table was reduced by TCRdb to in-frame sequences with V and J called. These copies leave out some clones; in studies compared against another copy, an unresolved V gene accounts for under half, and the cause of the remainder is not known. V and J calls and clone size are those listed in that table; D and trimming were worked out from the DNA. Counted in this sample were 100,000 to 150,000 clones; roughly nine tenths of them appeared once. The ten largest make up 2.5% to 4% of the sample.

This clone is a singleton in its sample. This receptor's antigen is unknown. No base qualities exist here, and no much larger clone lies one base off it. The sample in question was peripheral blood, obtained on day 0 of AZD1222 vaccination. The V and J segments used are TRBV18 and TRBJ2-7; the D gene cannot be named for sure. This receptor was obtained from an adult in good health. Here the CDR3 is given as CASSPSPPSSYEQYF. The nucleotides are TGTGCCAGCTCGCCCTCTCCGCCGAGCTCCTACGAGCAGTACTTC.